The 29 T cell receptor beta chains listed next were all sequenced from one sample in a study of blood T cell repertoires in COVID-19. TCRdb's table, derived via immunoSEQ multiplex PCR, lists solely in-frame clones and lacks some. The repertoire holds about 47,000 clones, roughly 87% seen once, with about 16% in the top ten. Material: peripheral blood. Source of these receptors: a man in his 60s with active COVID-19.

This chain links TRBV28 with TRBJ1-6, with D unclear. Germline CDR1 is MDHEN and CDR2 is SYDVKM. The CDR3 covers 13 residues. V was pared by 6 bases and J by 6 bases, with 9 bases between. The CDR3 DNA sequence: TGTGCCAGCAGCCGACGGGGTAATTCACCCCTCCACTTT. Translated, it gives CASSRRGNSPLHF.

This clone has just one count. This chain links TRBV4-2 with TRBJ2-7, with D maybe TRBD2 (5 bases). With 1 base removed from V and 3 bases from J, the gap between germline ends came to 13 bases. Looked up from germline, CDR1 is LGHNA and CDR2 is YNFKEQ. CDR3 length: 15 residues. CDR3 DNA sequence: TGTGCCAGCAGCCAAGGGCGGAGCGGAGGCTACGAGCAGTACTTC. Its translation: CASSQGRSGGYEQYF.

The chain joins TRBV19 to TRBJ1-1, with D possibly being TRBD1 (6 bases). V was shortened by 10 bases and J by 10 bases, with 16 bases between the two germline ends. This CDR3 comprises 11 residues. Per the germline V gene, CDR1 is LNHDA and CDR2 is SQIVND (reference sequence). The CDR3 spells CATLGGGGAFF. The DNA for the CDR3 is TGTGCCACCCTTGGGGGAGGGGGAGCTTTCTTT.

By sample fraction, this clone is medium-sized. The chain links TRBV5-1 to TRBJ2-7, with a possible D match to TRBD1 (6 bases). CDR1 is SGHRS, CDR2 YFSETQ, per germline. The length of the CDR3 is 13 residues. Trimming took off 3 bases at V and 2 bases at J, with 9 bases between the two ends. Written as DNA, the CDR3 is TGCGCCAGCAGCTGGGACAAAGCCTACGAGCAGTACTTC. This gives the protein CASSWDKAYEQYF.

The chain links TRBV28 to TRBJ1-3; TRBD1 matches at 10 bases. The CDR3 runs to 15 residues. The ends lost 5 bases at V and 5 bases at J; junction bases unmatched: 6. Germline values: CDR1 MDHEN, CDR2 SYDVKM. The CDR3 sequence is CASSPPGQGRNTIYF. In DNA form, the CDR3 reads TGTGCCAGCAGTCCCCCGGGACAGGGGAGAAACACCATATATTTT. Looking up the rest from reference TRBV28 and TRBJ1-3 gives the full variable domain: DVKVTQSSRYLVKRTGEKVFLECVQDMDHENMFWYRQDPGLGLRLIYFSYDVKMKEKGDIPEGYSVSREKKERFSLILESASTNQTSMYLCASSPPGQGRNTIYFGEGSWLTVV.

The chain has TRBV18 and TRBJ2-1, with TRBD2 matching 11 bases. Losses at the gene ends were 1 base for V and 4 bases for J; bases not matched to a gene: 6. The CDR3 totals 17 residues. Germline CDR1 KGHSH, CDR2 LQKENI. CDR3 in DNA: TGTGCCAGCTCACCACTGGGTAGCGGGAGGGGATACAATGAGCAGTTCTTC. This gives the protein CASSPLGSGRGYNEQFF.

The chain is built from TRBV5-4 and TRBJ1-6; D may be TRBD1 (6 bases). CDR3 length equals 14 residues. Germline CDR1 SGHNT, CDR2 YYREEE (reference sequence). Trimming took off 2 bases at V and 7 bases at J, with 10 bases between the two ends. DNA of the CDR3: TGTGCCAGCAGCTTTGCAGGGGTCAATTCACCCCTCCACTTT. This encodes CASSFAGVNSPLHF.

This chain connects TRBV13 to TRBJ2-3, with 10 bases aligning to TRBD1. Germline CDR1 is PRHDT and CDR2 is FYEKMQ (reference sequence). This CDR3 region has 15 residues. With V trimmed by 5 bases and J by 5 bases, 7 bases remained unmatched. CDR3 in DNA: TGTGCCAGCAGCAAACTCCGGGACAGGGGAGATACGCAGTATTTT. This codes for CASSKLRDRGDTQYF.

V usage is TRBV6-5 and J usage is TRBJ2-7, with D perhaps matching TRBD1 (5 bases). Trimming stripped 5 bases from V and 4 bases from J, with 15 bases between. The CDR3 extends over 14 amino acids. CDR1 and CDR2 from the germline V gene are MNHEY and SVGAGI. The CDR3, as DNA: TGTGCCAGCAGTCGTGGACAAGCCGGTTACGAGCAGTACTTC. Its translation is CASSRGQAGYEQYF.

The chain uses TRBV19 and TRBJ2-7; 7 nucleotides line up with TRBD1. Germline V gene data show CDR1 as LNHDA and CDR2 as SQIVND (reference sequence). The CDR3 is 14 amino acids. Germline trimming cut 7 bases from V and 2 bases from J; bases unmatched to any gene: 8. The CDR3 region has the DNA TGTGCCAGTACTCCGACAGGGCAAACCTACGAGCAGTACTTC. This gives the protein CASTPTGQTYEQYF.

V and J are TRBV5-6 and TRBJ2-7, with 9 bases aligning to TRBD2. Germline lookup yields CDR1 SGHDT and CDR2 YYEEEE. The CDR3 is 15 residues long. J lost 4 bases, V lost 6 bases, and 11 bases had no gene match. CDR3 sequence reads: CASTRAGGVSYEQYF. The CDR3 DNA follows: TGTGCCAGCACCCGAGCGGGGGGAGTCTCTTACGAGCAGTACTTC.

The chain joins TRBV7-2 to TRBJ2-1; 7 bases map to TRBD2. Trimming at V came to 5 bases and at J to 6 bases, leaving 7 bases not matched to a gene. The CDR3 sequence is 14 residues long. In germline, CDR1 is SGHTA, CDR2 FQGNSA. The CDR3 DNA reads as TGTGCCAGCAGCCGCCGGACTAGGAGCAATGAGCAGTTCTTC. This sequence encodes CASSRRTRSNEQFF.

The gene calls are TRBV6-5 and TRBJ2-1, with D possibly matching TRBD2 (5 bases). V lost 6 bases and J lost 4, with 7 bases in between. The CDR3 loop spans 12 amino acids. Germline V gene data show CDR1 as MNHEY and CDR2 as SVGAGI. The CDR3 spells CASSGDYNEQFF. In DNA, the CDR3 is TGTGCCAGCAGCGGGGATTACAATGAGCAGTTCTTC.

The CDR3 DNA reads TGTGCCAGCAGGAAGAGCGGGACCTTGTACAATGAGCAGTTCTTC. This codes for CASRKSGTLYNEQFF. The V and J genes are TRBV7-2 and TRBJ2-1; 7 bases are shared with TRBD2. The CDR3 is made up of 15 amino acids. V trimming: 6 bases; J trimming: 4 bases; junction bases outside the gene matches: 9. Looked up from germline, CDR1 is SGHTA and CDR2 is FQGNSA.

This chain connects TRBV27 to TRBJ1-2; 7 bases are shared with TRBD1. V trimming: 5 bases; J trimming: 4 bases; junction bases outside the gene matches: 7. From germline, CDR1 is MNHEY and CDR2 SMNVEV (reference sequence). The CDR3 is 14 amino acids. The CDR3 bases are TGTGCCAGCAGTAGACAGGGACAGAGCTATGGCTACACCTTC. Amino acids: CASSRQGQSYGYTF.

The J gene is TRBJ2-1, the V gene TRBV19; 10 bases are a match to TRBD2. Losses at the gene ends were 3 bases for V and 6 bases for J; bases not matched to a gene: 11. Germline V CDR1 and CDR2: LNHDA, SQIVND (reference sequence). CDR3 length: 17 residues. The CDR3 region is CASSIGFASGRGNEQFF. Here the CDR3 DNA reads TGTGCCAGTAGTATCGGTTTTGCTAGCGGGAGAGGCAATGAGCAGTTCTTC. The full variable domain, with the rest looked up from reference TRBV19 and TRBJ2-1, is DGGITQSPKYLFRKEGQNVTLSCEQNLNHDAMYWYRQDPGQGLRLIYYSQIVNDFQKGDIAEGYSVSREKKESFPLTVTSAQKNPTAFYLCASSIGFASGRGNEQFFGPGTRLTVL.

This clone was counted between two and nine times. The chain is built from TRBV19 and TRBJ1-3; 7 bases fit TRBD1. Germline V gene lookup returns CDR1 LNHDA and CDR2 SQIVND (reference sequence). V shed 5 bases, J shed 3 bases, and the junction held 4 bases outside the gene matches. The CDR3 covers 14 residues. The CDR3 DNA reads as TGTGCCAGTAGTGGACAGGTTTTTGGAAACACCATATATTTT. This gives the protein CASSGQVFGNTIYF. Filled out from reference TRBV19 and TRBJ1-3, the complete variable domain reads DGGITQSPKYLFRKEGQNVTLSCEQNLNHDAMYWYRQDPGQGLRLIYYSQIVNDFQKGDIAEGYSVSREKKESFPLTVTSAQKNPTAFYLCASSGQVFGNTIYFGEGSWLTVV.

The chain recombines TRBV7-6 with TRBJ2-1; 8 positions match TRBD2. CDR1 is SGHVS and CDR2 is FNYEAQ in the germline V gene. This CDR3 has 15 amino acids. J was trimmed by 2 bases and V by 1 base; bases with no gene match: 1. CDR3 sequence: CASSLVAGTYNEQFF. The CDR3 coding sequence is TGTGCCAGCAGCTTAGTAGCGGGAACCTACAATGAGCAGTTCTTC.

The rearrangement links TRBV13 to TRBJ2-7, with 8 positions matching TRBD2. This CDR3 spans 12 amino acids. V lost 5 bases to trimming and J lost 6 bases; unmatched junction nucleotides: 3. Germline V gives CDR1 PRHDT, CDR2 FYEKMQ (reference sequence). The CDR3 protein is CASSRLASEQYF. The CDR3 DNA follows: TGTGCCAGCAGCAGACTAGCGAGCGAGCAGTACTTC.

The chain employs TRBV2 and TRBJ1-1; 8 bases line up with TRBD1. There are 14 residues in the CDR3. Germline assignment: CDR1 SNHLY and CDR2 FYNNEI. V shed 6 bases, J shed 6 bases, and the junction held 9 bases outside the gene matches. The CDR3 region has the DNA TGTGCCAGCAGGGGGCCCAACAGGGGGGCTGAAGCTTTCTTT. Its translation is CASRGPNRGAEAFF.

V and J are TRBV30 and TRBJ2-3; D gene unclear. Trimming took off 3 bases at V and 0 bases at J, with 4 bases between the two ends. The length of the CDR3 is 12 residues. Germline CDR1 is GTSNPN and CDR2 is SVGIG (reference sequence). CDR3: CAWRRSTDTQYF. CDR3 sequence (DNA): TGTGCCTGGAGACGGAGCACAGATACGCAGTATTTT.

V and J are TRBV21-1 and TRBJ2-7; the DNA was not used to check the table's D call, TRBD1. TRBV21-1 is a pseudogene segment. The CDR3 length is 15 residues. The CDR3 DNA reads TGTGCCAGCAGCAAAGAACGGACAGGGTGCTACGAGCAGTACTTC. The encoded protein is CASSKERTGCYEQYF.

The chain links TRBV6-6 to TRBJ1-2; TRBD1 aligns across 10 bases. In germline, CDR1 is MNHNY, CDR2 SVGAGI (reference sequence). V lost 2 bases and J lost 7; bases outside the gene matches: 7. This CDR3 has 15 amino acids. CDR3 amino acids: CASSYRLDRGPGYTF. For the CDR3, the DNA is TGTGCCAGCAGTTACCGCCTCGACAGGGGGCCTGGCTACACCTTC.

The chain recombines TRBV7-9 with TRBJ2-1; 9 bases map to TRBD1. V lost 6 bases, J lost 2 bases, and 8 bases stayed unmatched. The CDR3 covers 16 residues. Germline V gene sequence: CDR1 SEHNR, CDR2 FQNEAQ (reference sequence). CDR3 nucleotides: TGTGCCAGCAGGTCCTATACAGGGGGCGCCTACAATGAGCAGTTCTTC. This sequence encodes CASRSYTGGAYNEQFF.

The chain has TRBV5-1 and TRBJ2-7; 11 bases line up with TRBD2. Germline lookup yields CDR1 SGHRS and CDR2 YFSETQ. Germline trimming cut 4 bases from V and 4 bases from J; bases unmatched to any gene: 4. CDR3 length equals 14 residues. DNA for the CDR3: TGCGCCAGCAGCACCGGGACTAGCGGTTACGAGCAGTACTTC. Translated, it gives CASSTGTSGYEQYF.

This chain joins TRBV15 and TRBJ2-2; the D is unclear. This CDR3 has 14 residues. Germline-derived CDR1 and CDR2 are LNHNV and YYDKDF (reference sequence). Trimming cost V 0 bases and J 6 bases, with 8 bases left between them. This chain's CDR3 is CATSRDRGAGELFF. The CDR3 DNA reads TGTGCCACCAGCAGAGATCGAGGAGCCGGGGAGCTGTTTTTT.

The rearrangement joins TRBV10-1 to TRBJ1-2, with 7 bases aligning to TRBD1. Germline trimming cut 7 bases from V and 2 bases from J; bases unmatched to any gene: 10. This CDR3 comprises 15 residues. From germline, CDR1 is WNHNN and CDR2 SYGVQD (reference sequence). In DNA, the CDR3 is TGCGCCAGCAAGGCTCGACCGGGACAGAACTATGGCTACACCTTC. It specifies CASKARPGQNYGYTF.

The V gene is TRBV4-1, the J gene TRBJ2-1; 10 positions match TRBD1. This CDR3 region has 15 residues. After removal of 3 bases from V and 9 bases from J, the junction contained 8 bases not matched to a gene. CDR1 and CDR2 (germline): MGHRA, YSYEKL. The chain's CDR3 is CASSQGTGEVGEQFF. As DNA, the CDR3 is TGCGCCAGCAGCCAGGGGACAGGGGAGGTGGGTGAGCAGTTCTTC.

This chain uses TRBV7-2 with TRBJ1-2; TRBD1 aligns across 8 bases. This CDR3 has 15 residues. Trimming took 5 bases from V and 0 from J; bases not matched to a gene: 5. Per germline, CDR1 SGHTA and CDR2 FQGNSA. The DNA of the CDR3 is TGTGCCAGCAGCCCTCGGACAGGGTCTAACTATGGCTACACCTTC. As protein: CASSPRTGSNYGYTF.